Presented here are 32 T cell receptor beta chains from one specimen sequenced in a study of blood T cell repertoires in COVID-19 (dated by TCRdb to the early 2020s). To prepare the library, the immunoSEQ multiplex PCR assay was applied. What TCRdb holds here is the immuneACCESS table cut down to in-frame rearrangements. Part of the clones is not present; checked against another copy, under half of the missing clones reflect an unresolved V gene, and the others are unexplained. Recorded for this sample are around 170,000 clones; around 89% of them occurred a single time. The biggest ten clones account for about 2.8% of the sample. Material for sequencing was peripheral blood. The origin of the receptors is a man in his 60s with acute or convalescent COVID-19.

The J gene is TRBJ1-2, the V gene TRBV15; D is perhaps TRBD1 (6 bases). CDR1 and CDR2 (germline): LNHNV, YYDKDF (reference sequence). This CDR3 is built from 14 residues. V was shortened by 0 bases and J by 7 bases, with 12 bases between the two germline ends. DNA of the CDR3: TGTGCCACCAGCAGAGATCAACAGGGTGGTGGCTACACCTTC. Its translation: CATSRDQQGGGYTF. Combining the CDR3 with reference TRBV15 and TRBJ1-2 gives the whole variable domain DAMVIQNPRYQVTQFGKPVTLSCSQTLNHNVMYWYQQKSSQAPKLLFHYYDKDFNNEADTPDNFQSRRPNTSFCFLDIRSPGLGDTAMYLCATSRDQQGGGYTFGSGTRLTVV.

In its sample, this clone was seen a few times. The chain uses TRBV7-8 and TRBJ1-4, with 7 bases identical to TRBD1. The germline V gene encodes CDR1 SGHVS and CDR2 FQNEAQ. Trimming cost V 6 bases and J 6 bases; bases outside gene matches: 4. The CDR3 is 13 amino acids. CDR3 nucleotides: TGTGCCAGCAGAAGGGACAGTCATGAAAAACTGTTTTTT. This encodes CASRRDSHEKLFF.

The rearrangement joins TRBV5-1 to TRBJ2-6; TRBD1 aligns across 10 bases. The trim removed 4 bases at V and 0 bases at J, leaving 13 bases unmatched. The CDR3 totals 20 residues. Looked up from germline, CDR1 is SGHRS and CDR2 is YFSETQ. This CDR3 is CASSLRTGGTTGSGANVLTF. In nucleotides, the CDR3 is TGCGCCAGCAGCCTTAGGACAGGGGGTACTACTGGCTCTGGGGCCAACGTCCTGACTTTC.

This clone was seen once. The chain uses TRBV2 and TRBJ1-5, with D tentatively TRBD1 (6 bases). CDR3 size: 14 residues. V dropped 7 bases and J dropped 7 bases, with 17 bases sitting between them. Germline CDR1 reads SNHLY; CDR2 reads FYNNEI. The CDR3 nucleotides are TGTGCCAGCAAACCGACAGGACCAGGCCAGCCCCAGCATTTT. It codes for CASKPTGPGQPQHF.

V and J are TRBV2 and TRBJ1-1; the D gene is possibly TRBD1 (6 bases). With 7 bases removed from V and 1 base from J, the gap between germline ends came to 13 bases. Per the germline V gene, CDR1 is SNHLY and CDR2 is FYNNEI. The CDR3 consists of 14 residues. The CDR3 here is CASTGGLRNTEAFF. CDR3 DNA: TGTGCCAGCACGGGGGGGCTAAGGAACACTGAAGCTTTCTTT.

The rearrangement uses TRBV7-9 and TRBJ2-7; D is unclear. Germline V gene sequence: CDR1 SEHNR, CDR2 FQNEAQ (reference sequence). V was cut by 3 bases and J by 7 bases, with 13 bases left in between. CDR3 size: 13 residues. This chain's CDR3 is CASSLSVVEEQYF. The CDR3, as DNA: TGTGCCAGCAGCTTGTCGGTCGTAGAAGAGCAGTACTTC.

The chain combines TRBV18 with TRBJ1-2, with TRBD1 identical over 7 bases. The CDR3 runs to 13 residues. J lost 6 bases, V lost 3 bases, and 4 bases had no gene match. The germline CDR1 and CDR2 sequences are KGHSH and LQKENI. CDR3 amino acids: CASSPDQGDGYTF. The CDR3 coding sequence is TGTGCCAGCTCACCGGACCAGGGGGATGGCTACACCTTC. Combining the CDR3 with reference TRBV18 and TRBJ1-2 gives the whole variable domain NAGVMQNPRHLVRRRGQEARLRCSPMKGHSHVYWYRQLPEEGLKFMVYLQKENIIDESGMPKERFSAEFPKEGPSILRIQQVVRGDSAAYFCASSPDQGDGYTFGSGTRLTVV.

V and J are TRBV4-1 and TRBJ1-1; unclear D gene. Germline CDR1 and CDR2: MGHRA and YSYEKL. Trimming removed 0 bases at V and 2 bases at J, with 13 bases between. The CDR3 runs 16 residues. CDR3 bases: TGCGCCAGCAGCCAAGAAGGTCAGACACTCAACACTGAAGCTTTCTTT. Protein sequence: CASSQEGQTLNTEAFF.

CDR3 nucleotides: TGTGCCAGCAGACGAACAGGAGCGGGGACCTCAGAGACCCAGTACTTC. It codes for CASRRTGAGTSETQYF. The chain combines TRBV14 with TRBJ2-5; 7 positions match TRBD2. The CDR3 spans 16 residues. Germline CDR1 SGHDN, CDR2 FVKESK. V gave up 6 bases and J gave up 4 bases; unmatched junction bases: 14.

CDR3 sequence: CASSLGTGGLVSTDTQYF. The CDR3 region has the DNA TGTGCCAGCAGCTTGGGGACAGGGGGCTTAGTTAGCACAGATACGCAGTATTTT. The V call is TRBV5-6, the J call TRBJ2-3; 11 bases line up with TRBD1. CDR1 and CDR2 (germline): SGHDT, YYEEEE. The trim removed 0 bases at V and 0 bases at J, leaving 6 bases unmatched. The CDR3 consists of 18 residues.

The CDR3 DNA follows: TGCGCCAGCAGCCAAGTGGGACAGGGGGAAAAACTGTTTTTT. It yields the protein CASSQVGQGEKLFF. This sequence joins TRBV4-1 and TRBJ1-4, with 10 bases identical to TRBD1. This CDR3 is 14 amino acids long. V shed 1 base, J shed 8 bases, and the junction held 1 base outside the gene matches. Germline CDR1 reads MGHRA; CDR2 reads YSYEKL.

This clone was observed a handful of times. The chain uses TRBV6-5 and TRBJ1-4; the D is unclear. This CDR3 is 15 amino acids long. Trimming took 6 bases from V and 3 from J, leaving 14 bases between them. Germline V gives CDR1 MNHEY, CDR2 SVGAGI. CDR3 residues: CASSLRSPANEKLFF. The CDR3 DNA reads TGTGCCAGCAGCCTCAGATCTCCCGCTAATGAAAAACTGTTTTTT.

The chain is built from TRBV5-1 and TRBJ1-1; D unclear. V dropped 2 bases and J dropped 1 base, with 9 bases sitting between them. The germline V gene has CDR1 SGHRS and CDR2 YFSETQ. CDR3 length: 14 amino acids. In DNA, the CDR3 is TGCGCCAGCAGCTTCAAGGGAGGGAACACTGAAGCTTTCTTT. This gives the protein CASSFKGGNTEAFF.

This clone has more than one count but fewer than ten. This chain links TRBV19 with TRBJ1-2; D unresolved. Germline V gives CDR1 LNHDA, CDR2 SQIVND (reference sequence). V lost 4 bases to trimming and J lost 2 bases, with 14 bases between them. The CDR3 length is 15 residues. CDR3 sequence reads: CASSNPGRKNYGYTF. DNA for the CDR3: TGTGCCAGTAGTAATCCCGGGAGAAAGAACTATGGCTACACCTTC.

The J gene is TRBJ2-7, the V gene TRBV6-6; TRBD1 matches at 7 bases. Germline assignment: CDR1 MNHNY and CDR2 SVGAGI (reference sequence). This CDR3 comprises 15 residues. The trim removed 6 bases at V and 5 bases at J, leaving 13 bases unmatched. DNA for the CDR3: TGTGCCAGCAGCTATGGACAGGCCCAAGTGGACGAGCAGTACTTC. Its protein is CASSYGQAQVDEQYF.

The chain uses TRBV4-1 and TRBJ2-7; 7 bases fit TRBD1. Per the germline V gene, CDR1 is MGHRA and CDR2 is YSYEKL. There are 15 residues in the CDR3. V lost 3 bases, J lost 0 bases, and 5 bases stayed unmatched. This CDR3 reads CASSQRTGSSYEQYF. The CDR3 DNA follows: TGCGCCAGCAGCCAGAGGACAGGCAGCTCCTACGAGCAGTACTTC.

The chain recombines TRBV5-1 with TRBJ1-1; 7 bases line up with TRBD1. This CDR3 is 13 amino acids long. Germline-derived CDR1 and CDR2 are SGHRS and YFSETQ. The ends lost 5 bases at V and 4 bases at J; junction bases unmatched: 5. The CDR3 coding sequence is TGCGCCAGCAGTTATCAGGGGGTCACTGAAGCTTTCTTT. Protein sequence: CASSYQGVTEAFF.

In this sample, this clone turned up many times. The rearrangement links TRBV15 to TRBJ1-5; 8 bases agree with TRBD1. The trim removed 1 base at V and 6 bases at J, leaving 8 bases unmatched. The CDR3 is 16 amino acids. Per the germline V gene, CDR1 is LNHNV and CDR2 is YYDKDF (reference sequence). This chain's CDR3 is CATSRGGEGQAQPQHF. The CDR3 DNA is TGTGCCACCAGCAGAGGGGGCGAGGGACAGGCTCAGCCCCAGCATTTT.

V gene TRBV14 combines with J gene TRBJ2-1; D gene ambiguous. The germline gives CDR1 SGHDN, CDR2 FVKESK. This CDR3 contains 17 residues. Deletions cut 1 base from V and 0 bases from J, with 13 bases between. CDR3 sequence reads: CASSQVLPLGSYNEQFF. The CDR3 DNA follows: TGTGCCAGCAGCCAAGTACTACCCCTAGGCTCCTACAATGAGCAGTTCTTC.

V gene TRBV2 combines with J gene TRBJ2-5; D gene ambiguous. With 5 bases removed from V and 3 bases from J, the gap between germline ends came to 7 bases. CDR3 length equals 12 residues. Per the germline V gene, CDR1 is SNHLY and CDR2 is FYNNEI. The CDR3 nucleotides read TGTGCCAGCAGTCTTCTAAAAGAGACCCAGTACTTC. This encodes CASSLLKETQYF.

The rearrangement links TRBV5-8 to TRBJ2-3; 8 bases line up with TRBD1. This CDR3 region has 16 residues. CDR1 is SGHTS, CDR2 YDEGEE, per germline. With 4 bases clipped from V and 3 bases from J, the junction kept 10 bases outside the gene matches. This CDR3 reads CASSTGQGGRTDTQYF. CDR3 nucleotide sequence: TGTGCCAGCAGCACAGGACAGGGCGGGCGAACAGATACGCAGTATTTT.

This clone was seen once. CDR3 coding DNA: TGTGCCAGCAGCCAAGATCCTCCAGGCGGAGCGGGGGGGTTGGATACGCAGTATTTT. This sequence encodes CASSQDPPGGAGGLDTQYF. This chain uses TRBV4-2 with TRBJ2-3; 10 bases align to TRBD2. V shed 0 bases and J 6 bases; nucleotides not matched to a gene: 15. The CDR3 extends over 19 amino acids. Germline CDR1 is LGHNA and CDR2 is YNFKEQ.

The rearrangement links TRBV6-5 to TRBJ2-2, with TRBD1 as a possible D gene (6 bases). The CDR3 is 15 amino acids. Trimming removed 5 bases at V and 3 bases at J, with 13 bases between. Germline-derived CDR1 and CDR2 are MNHEY and SVGAGI. DNA of the CDR3: TGTGCCAGCAGTCCACAGGGTCGGTACACCGGGGAGCTGTTTTTT. As protein: CASSPQGRYTGELFF.

The CDR3 coding sequence is TGTGCCAGCAGCCAAGTTGAAGGGGGAGCTGAGCAGTTCTTC. Its protein product is CASSQVEGGAEQFF. The gene calls are TRBV3-1 (or the pseudogene TRBV3-2) and TRBJ2-1; possible D gene TRBD1, 6 bases. V lost 1 base and J lost 9, with 13 bases in between. Per germline, CDR1 LGHDT and CDR2 YNNKEL (reference sequence). This CDR3 is built from 14 residues.

The V gene is TRBV11-2, the J gene TRBJ1-2; possibly TRBD1 for D (6 bases). The CDR3 runs to 13 residues. Germline V CDR1 and CDR2: SGHAT, FQNNGV. V was clipped by 1 base and J by 5 bases, with 8 bases between them. CDR3: CASSLGTAYGYTF. The CDR3 region has the DNA TGTGCCAGCAGCTTAGGGACAGCTTATGGCTACACCTTC.

This rearrangement joins TRBV7-3 to TRBJ1-2, with 8 bases matching TRBD1. Germline CDR1 is SGHTA and CDR2 is FQGTGA. V was clipped by 5 bases and J by 3 bases; unmatched bases: 11. The CDR3 totals 16 residues. In DNA form, the CDR3 reads TGTGCCAGCAGCCCAATCGCAGGGGGCGAATACTATGGCTACACCTTC. Translating gives CASSPIAGGEYYGYTF.

The V and J genes are TRBV4-2 and TRBJ1-2, with 9 bases matching TRBD1. The CDR3 runs 15 residues. J gave up 4 bases and V 6 bases, and 9 bases lay outside the gene matches. From germline, CDR1 is LGHNA and CDR2 YNFKEQ. CDR3 nucleotides: TGTGCCAGCAGGCTACAGGGGGCGATTACCTATGGCTACACCTTC. Protein: CASRLQGAITYGYTF.

This clone was recorded at least ten times. CDR3 region: CASSGHQGTSTYGYTF. The CDR3 DNA reads TGTGCCAGCAGCGGACATCAGGGGACCTCAACCTATGGCTACACCTTC. The chain recombines TRBV9 with TRBJ1-2; possible D gene TRBD1, 6 bases. Trimming shortened V by 3 bases and J by 4 bases, and 19 bases separated the two germline ends. Germline V gene data show CDR1 as SGDLS and CDR2 as YYNGEE. The CDR3 length is 16 residues.

This chain joins TRBV7-9 and TRBJ1-1; 7 nucleotides agree with TRBD1. CDR1 is SEHNR and CDR2 is FQNEAQ in the germline V gene (reference sequence). Trimming at V came to 4 bases and at J to 0 bases, leaving 5 bases not matched to a gene. This CDR3 is built from 15 residues. The CDR3 DNA reads as TGTGCCAGCAGCTCGGGACAGAGTATGAACACTGAAGCTTTCTTT. Protein: CASSSGQSMNTEAFF.

The chain uses TRBV19 and TRBJ1-6; no clear D gene. The V gene's germline CDR1 is LNHDA and CDR2 SQIVND (reference sequence). The CDR3 loop spans 20 amino acids. The germline V and J ends were trimmed by 1 base and 0 bases, with 19 bases remaining between them. CDR3 sequence: CASSIGFRGKRSSYNSPLHF. DNA for the CDR3: TGTGCCAGTAGTATAGGATTCCGAGGTAAACGGAGCTCCTATAATTCACCCCTCCACTTT.

The V call is TRBV6-2 or TRBV6-3, the J call TRBJ2-7, with 7 bases identical to TRBD2. The CDR3 totals 13 residues. CDR1 MNHEY and CDR2 SVGEGT come from the germline V gene. V lost 2 bases to trimming and J lost 6 bases; unmatched junction nucleotides: 4. CDR3 coding DNA: TGTGCCAGCAGTTACGGACTAGTAGGCGAGCAGTACTTC. Its translation: CASSYGLVGEQYF.

This chain joins TRBV19 and TRBJ1-2, with 7 bases identical to TRBD1. V was clipped by 0 bases and J by 5 bases; unmatched bases: 6. Germline V lookup: CDR1 LNHDA, CDR2 SQIVND (reference sequence). The CDR3 extends over 15 amino acids. This CDR3 reads CASSIDRTGFYGYTF. In DNA, the CDR3 is TGTGCCAGTAGTATAGATCGGACAGGCTTTTATGGCTACACCTTC.